Shown below are 4 T cell receptor beta chains from a single sample sequenced in a study of CD4 and CD8 cells across lung adenocarcinoma regions. Each CDR3 protein is one row after TCRdb ran MiXCR on the PCR reads. The sample includes 5,500 to 7,500 distinct CDR3 sequences, about 52% of them seen just once. Sequences were obtained from CD8+ T cells from the center of a lung tumor. These receptors were obtained from a female donor with lung adenocarcinoma. The CD4 and CD8 labels of this study may be unreliable.

About this clonotype: One end of the junction is discordant with germline, which a read error may explain. The genes are TRBV6-1 and TRBJ2-4; D possibly uses TRBD1 or TRBD2 (6 bases each). CDR3 length: 14 residues. Looked up from germline, CDR1 is MNHNS and CDR2 is SASEGT. The CDR3 spells CARLGGRDQKIQYF. The CDR3 region has the DNA TGTGCCAGGCTGGGGGGCCGAGACCAAAAGATTCAGTACTTC.

Remarks on this clonotype: Germline and junction disagree at one end, which may indicate a read error. The genes are TRBV27 and TRBJ2-3; 7 nucleotides align to TRBD2. The V gene's germline CDR1 is MNHEY and CDR2 SMNVEV (reference sequence). The CDR3 is 15 amino acids. The CDR3 loop is CASGLAGVSSDEQFF. The CDR3, as DNA: TGTGCCAGCGGTTTAGCGGGTGTAAGCTCAGATGAGCAGTTTTTC.

The chain is built from TRBV3-1 and TRBJ2-5; possible D gene TRBD1, 6 bases. The CDR3 contains 16 residues. CDR1 and CDR2 from the germline V gene are LGHDT and YNNKEL (reference sequence). Deletions cut 0 bases from V and 0 bases from J, with 11 bases between. CDR3: CASSQEGGGHQETQYF. The CDR3 DNA follows: TGTGCCAGCAGCCAAGAGGGTGGGGGCCACCAAGAGACCCAGTACTTC.

The V gene is TRBV10-3, the J gene TRBJ2-3; maybe TRBD2 (5 bases). The V gene's germline CDR1 is ENHRY and CDR2 SYGVKD. The CDR3 spans 14 residues. Trimming pared 10 bases from V and 12 bases from J, leaving 26 bases between. The CDR3 loop reads CASQRPHSTDIQYF. The CDR3 DNA is TGTGCCAGTCAGCGGCCACACAGCACAGACATTCAGTATTTT.